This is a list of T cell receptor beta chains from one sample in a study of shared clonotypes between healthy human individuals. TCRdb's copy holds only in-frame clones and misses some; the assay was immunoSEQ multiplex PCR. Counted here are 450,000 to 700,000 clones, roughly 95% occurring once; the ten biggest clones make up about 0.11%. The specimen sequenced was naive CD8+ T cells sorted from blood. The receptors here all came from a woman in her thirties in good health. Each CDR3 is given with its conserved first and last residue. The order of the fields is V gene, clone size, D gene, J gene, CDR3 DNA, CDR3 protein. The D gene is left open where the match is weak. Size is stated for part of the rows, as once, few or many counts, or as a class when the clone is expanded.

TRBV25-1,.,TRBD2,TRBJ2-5,TGTGCCAGCAGTAGCGGGAGCGGTTATGAGACCCAGTACTTC,CASSSGSGYETQYF
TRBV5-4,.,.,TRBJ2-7,TGTGCCAGCCGGTTCGCCGGGCCTTACTACGAGCAGTACTTC,CASRFAGPYYEQYF
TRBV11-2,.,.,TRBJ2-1,TGTGCCAGCAGCTCACACAATGAGCAGTTCTTC,CASSSHNEQFF
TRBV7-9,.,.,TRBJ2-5,TGTGCCAGCAGCCAAAAGGGGGAGCAGTACTTC,CASSQKGEQYF
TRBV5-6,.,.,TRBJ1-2,TGTGCCAGCAGCTTGGAGAACAGGGCCAACTATGGCTACACCTTC,CASSLENRANYGYTF
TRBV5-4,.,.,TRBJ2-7,TGTGCCAGCAGCTCCTTGTACGAGCAGTACTTC,CASSSLYEQYF
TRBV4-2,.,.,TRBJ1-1,TGTGCCAGCAGCCAAGCTGAGGGGAACACTGAAGCTTTCTTT,CASSQAEGNTEAFF
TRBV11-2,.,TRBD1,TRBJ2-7,TGTGCCAGCAGCTTAGTCTCAGGGGGAAGTTCCTACGAGCAGTACTTC,CASSLVSGGSSYEQYF
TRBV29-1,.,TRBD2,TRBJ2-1,TGCAGCGGGGAGGGCGGCTACAATGAGCAGTTCTTC,CSGEGGYNEQFF
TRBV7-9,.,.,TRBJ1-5,TGTGCCAGCAGCTACGGGGTGGGCAATCAGCCCCAGCATTTT,CASSYGVGNQPQHF
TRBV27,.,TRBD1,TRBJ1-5,TGTGCCAGCGGACAGGGGATTTCTAGCAATCAGCCCCAGCATTTT,CASGQGISSNQPQHF
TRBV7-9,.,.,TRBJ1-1,TGTGCCAGCAGCTTCGGCACAATGAACACTGAAGCTTTCTTT,CASSFGTMNTEAFF
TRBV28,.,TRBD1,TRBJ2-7,TGTGCCAGCAGGGTGAGGGACAGTCCCTACGAGCAGTACTTC,CASRVRDSPYEQYF
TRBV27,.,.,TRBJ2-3,TGTGCCAGCAGTTTATCCCCGGGAGCCTACTTGGTTACGCAGTATTTT,CASSLSPGAYLVTQYF
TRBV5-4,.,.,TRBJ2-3,TGTGCCAGCAGCTTTTTCTTTCGGGGGCTGGCAGATACGCAGTATTTT,CASSFFFRGLADTQYF
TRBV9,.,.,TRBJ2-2,TGTGCCAGCAGCGTAGGTCGGCCTGGCGGCTCCACCGGGGAGCTGTTTTTT,CASSVGRPGGSTGELFF
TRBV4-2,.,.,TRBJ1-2,TGTGCCAGCAGTCAGGACAGTAACTATGGCTACACCTTC,CASSQDSNYGYTF
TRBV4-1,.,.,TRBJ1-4,TGCGCCAGCAGCCAATCAATGGGCGGACGTTTTGAAAAACTGTTTTTT,CASSQSMGGRFEKLFF
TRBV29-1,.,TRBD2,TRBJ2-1,TGCAGCGTTGTAGCGGGAGCGAATGAGCAGTTCTTC,CSVVAGANEQFF
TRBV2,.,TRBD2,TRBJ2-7,TGTGCCAGCAGTGCCGGGACTAGCACGTCGGATGAGCAGTACTTC,CASSAGTSTSDEQYF
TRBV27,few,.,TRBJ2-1,TGTGCCAGCAGCCGGGTCCTCCCTCTAGGCGCGGAGCAGTTCTTC,CASSRVLPLGAEQFF
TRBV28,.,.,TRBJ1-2,TGTGCCAGCAGTTCATCCCAGGGCCAGTCCCTTTTTAACTATGGCTACACCTTC,CASSSSQGQSLFNYGYTF
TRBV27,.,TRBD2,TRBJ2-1,TGTGCCAGCAAGTTGCGGGAGTCCTACAATGAGCAGTTCTTC,CASKLRESYNEQFF
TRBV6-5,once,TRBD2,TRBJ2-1,TGTGCCAGCAGTTACGGGACTAGCGGGAGCAATGAGCAGTTCTTC,CASSYGTSGSNEQFF
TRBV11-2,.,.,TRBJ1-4,TGTGCCAGCAGCCAGAGATTGGACTTGCAGGAAAAACTGTTTTTT,CASSQRLDLQEKLFF
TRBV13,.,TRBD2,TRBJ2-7,TGTGCCAGCAGCCCGGGACTAGGCCAGTACGAGCAGTACTTC,CASSPGLGQYEQYF
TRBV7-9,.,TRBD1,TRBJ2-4,TGTGCCAGCAGCGAGGGACAGGGGAAAAACATTCAGTACTTC,CASSEGQGKNIQYF
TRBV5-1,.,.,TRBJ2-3,TGCGCCAGCAGCTTGGGCTTTTCTAGCACAGATACGCAGTATTTT,CASSLGFSSTDTQYF
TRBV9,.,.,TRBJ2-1,TGTGCCAGCAGCACCCTCACTACCGGTTACAATGAGCAGTTCTTC,CASSTLTTGYNEQFF
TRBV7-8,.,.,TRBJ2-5,TGTGCCAGCAGCTTAGCGTTGACAACCGAAGAGACCCAGTACTTC,CASSLALTTEETQYF
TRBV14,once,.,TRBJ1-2,TGTGCCAGCAGCCAAGGATCGATGGATGGCTACACCTTC,CASSQGSMDGYTF
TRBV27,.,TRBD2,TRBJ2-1,TGTGCCAGCAGTTTATACCCCGGACTAGCGGGGGACAATGAGCAGTTCTTC,CASSLYPGLAGDNEQFF
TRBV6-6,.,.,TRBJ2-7,TGTGCCAGCAGCCCCGAGGGCTCCTACGAGCAGTACTTC,CASSPEGSYEQYF
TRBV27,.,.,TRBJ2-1,TGTGCCAGCAGTCCAGGGGCTTCCGGCAATGAGCAGTTCTTC,CASSPGASGNEQFF
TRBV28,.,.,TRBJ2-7,TGTGCCAGCAGTTTTTCTTACGAGCAGTACTTC,CASSFSYEQYF
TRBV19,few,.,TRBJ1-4,TGTGCCCACTCCGGTGAAAAACTGTTTTTT,CAHSGEKLFF
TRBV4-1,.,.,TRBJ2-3,TGCGCCAGCAGCCAGGAGGGACTCTACACAGATACGCAGTATTTT,CASSQEGLYTDTQYF
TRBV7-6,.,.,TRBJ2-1,TGTGCCAGCAGCGACCGGGACGGGAACAATGAGCAGTTCTTC,CASSDRDGNNEQFF
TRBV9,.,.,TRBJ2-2,TGTGCCAGCAGCGTATCTGGGGAGCTGTTTTTT,CASSVSGELFF
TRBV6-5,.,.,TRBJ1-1,TGTGCCAGCAGTTACTCTTCAGGGGTCACTGAAGCTTTCTTT,CASSYSSGVTEAFF
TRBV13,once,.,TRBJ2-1,TGTGCCAGCAGCTTAGCGCCAGGGTCCTACAATGAGCAGTTCTTC,CASSLAPGSYNEQFF
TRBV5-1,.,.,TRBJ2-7,TGCGCCAGCTTGGGGGACAATCCCTACGAGCAGTACTTC,CASLGDNPYEQYF
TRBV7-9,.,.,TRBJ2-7,TGTGCCAGCAGCTTCCCTCGAGGGGAGGTGGAGTACTTC,CASSFPRGEVEYF
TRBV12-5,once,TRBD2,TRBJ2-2,TGTGCTAGTGGTTTCGGGACTAGCAGAGACACCGGGGAGCTGTTTTTT,CASGFGTSRDTGELFF
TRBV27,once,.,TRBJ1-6,TGTGCCAGCAGTTGGGCAGGACCGAGCTCCTATAATTCACCCCTCCACTTT,CASSWAGPSSYNSPLHF
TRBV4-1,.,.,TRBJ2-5,TGCGCCAGCAGCCAAGAGGTCGGGGAGACCCAGTACTTC,CASSQEVGETQYF
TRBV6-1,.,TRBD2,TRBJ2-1,TGTGCCAGCAGTGCCCCTAGCGGGAGGGCCTTAGGAGATGAGCAGTTCTTC,CASSAPSGRALGDEQFF
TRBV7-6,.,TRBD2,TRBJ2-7,TGTGCCAGCAGCCCAGGACTAGCGGCGTCCTACGAGCAGTACTTC,CASSPGLAASYEQYF
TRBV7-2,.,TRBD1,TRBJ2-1,TGTGCCAGCAGCTTAGAGGGACAGTACAATGAGCAGTTCTTC,CASSLEGQYNEQFF
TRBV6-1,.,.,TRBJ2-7,TGTGCCAGCAGTGTTGTAGGACCCGAGCAGTACTTC,CASSVVGPEQYF
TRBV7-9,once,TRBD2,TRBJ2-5,TGTGCCAGCAGCTCGGGACTAGCGGGTCTGAGAGAGACCCAGTACTTC,CASSSGLAGLRETQYF
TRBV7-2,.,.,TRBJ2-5,TGTGCCAGCAGCCAGACCGGGGGAGTGGGGGTGGAGACCCAGTACTTC,CASSQTGGVGVETQYF
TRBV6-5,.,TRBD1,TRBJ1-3,TGTGCCAGCAGTTCGGGACAGTCCTCTGGAAACACCATATATTTT,CASSSGQSSGNTIYF
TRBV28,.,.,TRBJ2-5,TGTGCCAGCAGTTTCCCCGTCGGGACCCAAGAGACCCAGTACTTC,CASSFPVGTQETQYF
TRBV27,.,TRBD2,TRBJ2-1,TGTGCCAGCAGTTTAACGACTAGCGGGACATACAATGAGCAGTTCTTC,CASSLTTSGTYNEQFF